The sequence of this T cell receptor beta chain was determined in a study of cytomegalovirus exposure and HLA in healthy donors. As to this clone: Its antigen is undetermined.

60 Vbeta and 13 Jbeta primers were used in PCR. Repertoires were generated with immunoSEQ multiplex PCR, while TCRdb's copy carries only in-frame clones and drops some. The sample has 150,000 to 200,000 clones; roughly 78% are singletons. Findings and limits, study-wide: Associated with HLA alleles at 0.05 false discovery rate in a later analysis were some 16,000 TCR beta sequences.

The sequenced material came from PBMCs. The source is a woman aged 45-60 years in good health and CMV-seropositive.

CDR3 protein: CASSPQGAGTEAFF. DNA of the CDR3: TGTGCCAGCAGCCCTCAGGGGGCAGGCACTGAAGCTTTCTTT. This chain joins TRBV7-3 and TRBJ1-1, with 8 bases aligning to TRBD1. The V gene end was trimmed by 5 bases and the J gene end by 4 bases; junction bases not matched to a gene: 6. The CDR3 length is 14 residues. The germline CDR1 and CDR2 sequences are SGHTA and FQGTGA.